These T cell receptor beta chains were read from a single sample in a study of CD8 T cells in ankylosing spondylitis. MiXCR, applied by TCRdb to the 5' RACE reads, yields one record per CDR3 protein. The sample gives hundreds of thousands of distinct CDR3 sequences, 20% of which show up once; roughly 8% is in the top ten. Sequenced sample: blood, either unsorted or a sorted T cell fraction (not recorded which). All receptors come from a male donor with ankylosing spondylitis or in good health (not recorded which). Each CDR3 is given with its conserved first and last residue. A D gene is named only where the DNA matches it firmly. Rows give clone size only sometimes, using once, few, many, or a class for an expanded clone.

length: 15; D: .; V: TRBV29-1; size: .; J: TRBJ2-3; CDR3: CSVEDSAFVGDTQYF; DNA: TGCAGCGTTGAAGATTCGGCCTTTGTTGGAGATACGCAGTATTTT
length: 15; D: TRBD2; V: TRBV12-3/TRBV12-4; size: .; J: TRBJ2-1; CDR3: CASRTAGGYGNEQFF; DNA: TGTGCCAGCCGGACGGCGGGAGGGTATGGAAATGAGCAGTTCTTC
length: 15; D: TRBD2; V: TRBV5-1; size: few; J: TRBJ2-5; CDR3: CASSPGTSVQETQYF; DNA: TGCGCCAGCAGCCCCGGGACTAGCGTCCAAGAGACCCAGTACTTC
length: 15; D: .; V: TRBV5-1; size: few; J: TRBJ2-3; CDR3: CASSLAGAGADTQYF; DNA: TGCGCCAGCAGCTTGGCAGGGGCCGGTGCAGATACGCAGTATTTT
length: 15; D: .; V: TRBV5-1; size: .; J: TRBJ2-1; CDR3: CASSSYGSPYNEQFF; DNA: TGCGCCAGCAGCTCGTACGGGAGCCCCTACAATGAGCAGTTCTTC
length: 15; D: .; V: TRBV5-1; size: few; J: TRBJ2-1; CDR3: CASSSQGPAINEQFF; DNA: TGCGCCAGCAGCTCCCAGGGGCCCGCGATAAATGAGCAGTTCTTC
length: 14; D: .; V: TRBV5-1; size: few; J: TRBJ2-2; CDR3: CASSQPHHTGELFF; DNA: TGCGCCAGCAGCCAACCCCATCACACCGGGGAGCTGTTTTTT
length: 13; D: TRBD1; V: TRBV18; size: few; J: TRBJ2-3; CDR3: CASLRDRDDTQYF; DNA: TGTGCCAGCCTCCGGGACAGGGACGATACGCAGTATTTT
length: 15; D: TRBD2; V: TRBV10-3; size: few; J: TRBJ2-1; CDR3: CAISERSGGAGEQFF; DNA: TGTGCCATCAGTGAGAGGAGCGGGGGGGCCGGTGAGCAGTTCTTC
length: 14; D: TRBD1; V: TRBV27; size: .; J: TRBJ1-2; CDR3: CASSLSGQNYGYTF; DNA: TGTGCCAGCAGTTTATCGGGACAGAACTATGGCTACACCTTC
length: 15; D: TRBD1; V: TRBV12-3/TRBV12-4; size: .; J: TRBJ2-3; CDR3: CASSPGQGGTDTQYF; DNA: TGTGCCAGCAGTCCAGGACAGGGAGGCACAGATACGCAGTATTTT
length: 15; D: .; V: TRBV29-1; size: .; J: TRBJ2-1; CDR3: CSALPADFSYNEQFF; DNA: TGCAGCGCCCTGCCGGCGGACTTCTCCTACAATGAGCAGTTCTTC
length: 11; D: .; V: TRBV12-3/TRBV12-4; size: few; J: TRBJ1-1; CDR3: CASSFGREDFF; DNA: TGTGCCAGCAGTTTTGGCCGAGAGGATTTCTTT
length: 14; D: .; V: TRBV3-1; size: few; J: TRBJ1-1; CDR3: CASSQWGSGTEAFF; DNA: TGTGCCAGCAGCCAATGGGGGAGTGGCACTGAAGCTTTCTTT
length: 16; D: TRBD2; V: TRBV29-1; size: few; J: TRBJ2-2; CDR3: CSVGGVVAGATGELFF; DNA: TGCAGCGTTGGAGGTGTGGTAGCGGGAGCCACCGGGGAGCTGTTTTTT
length: 14; D: .; V: TRBV20-1; size: few; J: TRBJ1-5; CDR3: CSATGTQSNQPQHF; DNA: TGCAGTGCCACCGGGACACAAAGCAATCAGCCCCAGCATTTT
length: 14; D: .; V: TRBV20-1; size: many; J: TRBJ2-3; CDR3: CSARDLPLTDTQYF; DNA: TGCAGTGCTAGAGATCTTCCTCTCACAGATACGCAGTATTTT
length: 15; D: TRBD1; V: TRBV12-3/TRBV12-4; size: .; J: TRBJ2-5; CDR3: CASSRGTGDRETQYF; DNA: TGTGCCAGCAGCCGTGGGACAGGGGATCGGGAGACCCAGTACTTC
length: 14; D: TRBD1; V: TRBV3-1; size: .; J: TRBJ1-2; CDR3: CASSPRGGSYGYTF; DNA: TGTGCCAGCAGCCCTAGAGGGGGCTCCTATGGCTACACCTTC
length: 15; D: .; V: TRBV3-1; size: few; J: TRBJ1-5; CDR3: CASSQDHGGGQPQHF; DNA: TGTGCCAGCAGCCAAGATCACGGAGGAGGTCAGCCCCAGCATTTT
length: 14; D: .; V: TRBV11-3; size: .; J: TRBJ2-1; CDR3: CASSGLNGGNEQFF; DNA: TGTGCCAGCAGCGGACTAAACGGGGGCAATGAGCAGTTCTTC
length: 15; D: TRBD2; V: TRBV5-1; size: few; J: TRBJ2-1; CDR3: CASSLIAGGPVEQFF; DNA: TGCGCCAGCAGCTTGATAGCGGGAGGGCCGGTAGAGCAGTTCTTC
length: 17; D: .; V: TRBV5-1; size: .; J: TRBJ2-2; CDR3: CASSLTGRPGNTGELFF; DNA: TGCGCCAGCAGCTTGACGGGACGCCCCGGGAACACCGGGGAGCTGTTTTTT
length: 15; D: TRBD1; V: TRBV20-1; size: .; J: TRBJ2-1; CDR3: CSARVGTGGNNEQFF; DNA: TGCAGTGCTAGAGTCGGGACAGGGGGAAACAATGAGCAGTTCTTC
length: 14; D: .; V: TRBV29-1; size: .; J: TRBJ1-1; CDR3: CSVAALGGNTEAFF; DNA: TGCAGCGTTGCGGCATTGGGGGGGAACACTGAAGCTTTCTTT
length: 13; D: .; V: TRBV5-1; size: many; J: TRBJ1-1; CDR3: CASSPGQNTEAFF; DNA: TGCGCCAGCAGCCCGGGACAGAACACTGAAGCTTTCTTT
length: 19; D: .; V: TRBV14; size: .; J: TRBJ2-3; CDR3: CASSQDPPRGAPSTDTQYF; DNA: TGTGCCAGCAGCCAAGATCCCCCCAGGGGAGCTCCTAGCACAGATACGCAGTATTTT
length: 16; D: .; V: TRBV20-1; size: .; J: TRBJ1-5; CDR3: CSAMKGGSDRNQPQHF; DNA: TGCAGTGCTATGAAGGGGGGTTCGGATCGCAATCAGCCCCAGCATTTT
length: 15; D: TRBD2; V: TRBV9; size: many; J: TRBJ2-1; CDR3: CAAGGKRGSYNEQFF; DNA: TGTGCCGCGGGAGGGAAGCGGGGCTCCTACAATGAGCAGTTCTTC
length: 17; D: TRBD2; V: TRBV4-1; size: .; J: TRBJ2-1; CDR3: CASSQDPLAGIYNEQFF; DNA: TGCGCCAGCAGCCAAGATCCCCTAGCGGGGATCTACAATGAGCAGTTCTTC
length: 15; D: TRBD1; V: TRBV6-4; size: .; J: TRBJ1-2; CDR3: CASSDPGQGIYGYTF; DNA: TGTGCCAGCAGTGATCCGGGACAGGGGATCTATGGCTACACCTTC
length: 14; D: .; V: TRBV27; size: few; J: TRBJ2-3; CDR3: CASSQTLSTDTQYF; DNA: TGTGCCAGCAGTCAGACCTTAAGCACAGATACGCAGTATTTT
length: 15; D: .; V: TRBV5-1; size: .; J: TRBJ2-3; CDR3: CASKLTGDSTDTQYF; DNA: TGCGCCAGCAAATTGACCGGGGATAGCACAGATACGCAGTATTTT
length: 16; D: TRBD1; V: TRBV19; size: few; J: TRBJ2-1; CDR3: CASRNRRRDRGNEQFF; DNA: TGTGCCAGTAGAAATAGAAGGCGAGACAGGGGCAATGAGCAGTTCTTC
length: 12; D: .; V: TRBV21-1; size: few; J: TRBJ2-4; CDR3: CASSGRTGIQYF; DNA: TGTGCCAGCAGTGGGCGGACGGGCATTCAGTACTTC
length: 13; D: .; V: TRBV25-1; size: .; J: TRBJ1-1; CDR3: CVSSQGGNTEAFF; DNA: TGTGTCAGCAGTCAAGGTGGGAACACTGAAGCTTTCTTT
length: 12; D: .; V: TRBV5-1; size: .; J: TRBJ2-1; CDR3: CASSWGTNEQFF; DNA: TGCGCCAGCAGCTGGGGGACGAATGAGCAGTTCTTC
length: 14; D: TRBD2; V: TRBV2; size: few; J: TRBJ2-1; CDR3: CASRGLADKNEQFF; DNA: TGTGCCAGCAGAGGACTAGCGGATAAGAATGAGCAGTTCTTC
length: 15; D: TRBD2; V: TRBV5-1; size: .; J: TRBJ2-5; CDR3: CASSQTSGEQETQYF; DNA: TGCGCCAGCAGCCAAACTAGCGGGGAGCAAGAGACCCAGTACTTC
length: 13; D: TRBD1; V: TRBV7-9; size: few; J: TRBJ2-1; CDR3: CASSLTGFNEQFF; DNA: TGTGCCAGCAGCCTGACAGGGTTCAATGAGCAGTTCTTC
length: 11; D: .; V: TRBV12-3/TRBV12-4; size: few; J: TRBJ2-1; CDR3: CASGTYNEQFF; DNA: TGTGCCAGCGGAACCTACAATGAGCAGTTCTTC
length: 15; D: TRBD1; V: TRBV5-1; size: few; J: TRBJ1-1; CDR3: CASRRSGTGSGEAFF; DNA: TGCGCCAGCAGGAGATCCGGGACAGGGTCAGGGGAAGCTTTCTTT
length: 15; D: TRBD1; V: TRBV7-7; size: .; J: TRBJ2-3; CDR3: CASSLTDRSTDTQYF; DNA: TGTGCCAGCAGCTTAACGGACAGGAGCACAGATACGCAGTATTTT
length: 13; D: .; V: TRBV7-9; size: once; J: TRBJ2-2; CDR3: CASSPAATGELFF; DNA: TGTGCCAGCAGCCCCGCCGCCACCGGGGAGCTGTTTTTT